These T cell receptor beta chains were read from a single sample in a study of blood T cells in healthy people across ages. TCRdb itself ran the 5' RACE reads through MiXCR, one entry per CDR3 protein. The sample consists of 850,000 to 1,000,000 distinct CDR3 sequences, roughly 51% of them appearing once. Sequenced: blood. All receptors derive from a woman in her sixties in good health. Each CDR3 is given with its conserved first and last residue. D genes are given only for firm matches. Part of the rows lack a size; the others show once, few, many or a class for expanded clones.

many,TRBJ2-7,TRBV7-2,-,CASSLALGEQYF,TGTGCCAGCAGCTTAGCGCTGGGCGAGCAGTACTTC
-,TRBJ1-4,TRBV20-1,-,CSIQGLFF,TGCAGCATTCAAGGGCTGTTTTTT
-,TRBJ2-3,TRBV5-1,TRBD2,CASNLGTSGKDTQYF,TGCGCCAGCAATCTCGGGACTAGCGGGAAAGATACGCAGTATTTT
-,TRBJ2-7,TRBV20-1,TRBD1,CSARGRGLDEQYF,TGCAGTGCTAGGGGAAGGGGGCTAGACGAGCAGTACTTC
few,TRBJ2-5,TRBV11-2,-,CASSLRPGRETQYF,TGTGCCAGCAGCTTACGCCCGGGGAGAGAGACCCAGTACTTC
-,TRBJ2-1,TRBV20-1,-,CSASKVANEQFF,TGCAGTGCTAGTAAGGTAGCGAATGAGCAGTTCTTC
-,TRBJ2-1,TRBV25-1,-,CASRQSPSTYNEQFF,TGTGCCAGCAGGCAATCCCCGAGTACCTACAATGAGCAGTTCTTC
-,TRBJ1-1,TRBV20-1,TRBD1,CSARTGMNTEAFF,TGCAGTGCGAGGACAGGCATGAACACTGAAGCTTTCTTT
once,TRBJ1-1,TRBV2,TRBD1,CASTWTGLNTEAFF,TGTGCCAGCACTTGGACAGGGTTGAACACTGAAGCTTTCTTT
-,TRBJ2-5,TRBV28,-,CASTPGIRETQYF,TGTGCCAGCACCCCAGGGATCCGAGAGACCCAGTACTTC
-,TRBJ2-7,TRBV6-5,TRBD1,CASRTGLVEQYF,TGTGCGAGTAGGACAGGTCTGGTCGAGCAGTACTTC
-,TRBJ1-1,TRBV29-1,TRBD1,CSVVGQGANAFF,TGCAGCGTTGTCGGACAGGGGGCAAATGCTTTCTTT
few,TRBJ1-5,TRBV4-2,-,CASSPGPWMSQPQHF,TGTGCCAGCAGCCCGGGACCGTGGATGAGTCAGCCCCAGCATTTT
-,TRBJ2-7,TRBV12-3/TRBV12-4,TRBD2,CATKREVNEQYF,TGTGCCACCAAGCGGGAGGTGAACGAGCAGTACTTC
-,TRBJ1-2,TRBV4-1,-,CASSQLGAGVYGYTF,TGCGCCAGCAGCCAGTTGGGGGCAGGGGTCTATGGCTACACCTTC
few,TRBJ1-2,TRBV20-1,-,CSATPSKLGYGYTF,TGCAGTGCTACGCCCTCGAAACTGGGCTATGGTTACACCTTC
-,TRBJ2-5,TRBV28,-,CASSFSGATTLRETQYF,TGTGCCAGCAGTTTTTCTGGGGCAACGACACTTCGAGAGACCCAGTACTTC
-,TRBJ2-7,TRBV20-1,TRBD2,CSAPRGGPYEQYF,TGCAGTGCCCCTCGGGGGGGCCCCTACGAGCAGTACTTC
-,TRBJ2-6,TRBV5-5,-,CASSFGFGANVLTF,TGTGCCAGCAGCTTTGGGTTTGGGGCCAACGTCCTGACTTTC
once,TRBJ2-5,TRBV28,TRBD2,CTSESGGPQTQYF,TGTACCAGCGAATCGGGAGGGCCGCAGACCCAGTACTTC
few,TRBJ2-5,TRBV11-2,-,CASSLGPLWAQYF,TGTGCCAGCAGCTTAGGTCCCTTGTGGGCCCAGTACTTC
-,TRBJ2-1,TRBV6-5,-,CASSRWVSGYNEQFF,TGTGCCAGCAGTAGATGGGTTAGCGGCTACAATGAGCAGTTCTTC
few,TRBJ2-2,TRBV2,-,CASSEATIAGELFF,TGTGCCAGCAGTGAAGCCACGATCGCCGGGGAGCTGTTTTTT
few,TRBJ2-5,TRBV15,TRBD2,CATSRERGQETQYF,TGTGCCACCAGCAGAGAGCGGGGGCAAGAGACCCAGTACTTC
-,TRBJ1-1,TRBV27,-,CASRDRHTEAFF,TGTGCCAGCAGGGACAGACACACTGAAGCTTTCTTT
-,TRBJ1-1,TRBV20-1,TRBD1,CSVDRTGGRSFF,TGCAGTGTGGATAGGACAGGGGGAAGATCTTTCTTT
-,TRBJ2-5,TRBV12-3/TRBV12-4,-,CASARGIGETQYF,TGTGCCAGCGCCAGAGGGATAGGAGAGACCCAGTACTTC
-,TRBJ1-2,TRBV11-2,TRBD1,CASSLAGMAGGGYTF,TGTGCCAGCAGCTTAGCTGGGATGGCAGGGGGTGGCTACACCTTC